Each of the 14 T cell receptor beta chains below was sequenced from the same sample in a study of identifying expanded T cells in peripheral blood. Assay: immunoSEQ multiplex PCR; the TCRdb copy retains only in-frame clones and omits some. The sample contains roughly 100,000 clones, about 91% of which appear only once. What was sequenced was blood. All receptors derive from a person between 18 and 75 years old in good health.

The chain recombines TRBV7-3 with TRBJ1-1; 8 bases are a match to TRBD1. V shed 4 bases, J shed 4 bases, and the junction held 2 bases outside the gene matches. Germline CDR1 reads SGHTA; CDR2 reads FQGTGA. There are 13 residues in the CDR3. The CDR3 here is CASSSRGPTEAFF. Here the CDR3 DNA reads TGTGCCAGCAGCTCCAGGGGGCCCACTGAAGCTTTCTTT. The full variable domain, its missing parts supplied by reference TRBV7-3 and TRBJ1-1, is GAGVSQTPSNKVTEKGKYVELRCDPISGHTALYWYRQSLGQGPEFLIYFQGTGAADDSGLPNDRFFAVRPEGSVSTLKIQRTERGDSAVYLCASSSRGPTEAFFGQGTRLTVV.

CDR3 protein: CASSLSRTGELFF. The CDR3 DNA reads TGTGCCAGCAGTCTTTCTAGAACCGGGGAGCTGTTTTTT. The V and J genes are TRBV27 and TRBJ2-2; D remains ambiguous. CDR3 length: 13 residues. V was cut by 5 bases and J by 5 bases, with 9 bases left in between. Per the germline V gene, CDR1 is MNHEY and CDR2 is SMNVEV (reference sequence).

The gene calls are TRBV7-2 and TRBJ2-5; 11 bases fit TRBD2. The V and J ends lost 5 bases and 5 bases, in that order; junction bases with no gene match: 7. The CDR3 has 15 residues. Germline CDR1 SGHTA, CDR2 FQGNSA. CDR3 coding DNA: TGTGCCAGCAGCCTACTAGCGGGAGCTTTCGAGACCCAGTACTTC. This sequence encodes CASSLLAGAFETQYF.

The rearrangement uses TRBV6-1 and TRBJ1-1; no clear D gene. The CDR3 length is 11 residues. CDR1 MNHNS and CDR2 SASEGT come from the germline V gene. V lost 8 bases and J 3 bases, leaving 7 bases between the germline ends. This chain's CDR3 is CASGRDTEAFF. CDR3 DNA: TGTGCCAGCGGACGAGACACTGAAGCTTTCTTT.

This chain connects TRBV6-6 to TRBJ2-7, with D tentatively TRBD1 (6 bases). Trimming took 6 bases from V and 4 from J, leaving 16 bases between them. The CDR3 is 14 amino acids. CDR1 is MNHNY and CDR2 is SVGAGI in the germline V gene (reference sequence). This CDR3 is CASRNGDIEYEQYF. The DNA of the CDR3 is TGTGCCAGCAGAAACGGGGACATAGAATACGAGCAGTACTTC.

The J gene is TRBJ1-3, the V gene TRBV5-1; a possible D gene is TRBD1 (6 bases). V lost 3 bases to trimming and J lost 2 bases, with 12 bases between them. This CDR3 comprises 15 residues. Germline CDR1 and CDR2: SGHRS and YFSETQ. This chain's CDR3 is CASSSSDSTGNTIYF. The CDR3 coding sequence is TGCGCCAGCAGCTCGTCGGACAGCACTGGAAACACCATATATTTT.

The chain has TRBV27 and TRBJ2-5; perhaps TRBD1 as D (5 bases). Germline-derived CDR1 and CDR2 are MNHEY and SMNVEV (reference sequence). V was shortened by 6 bases and J by 5 bases, with 13 bases between the two germline ends. The CDR3 covers 13 residues. The CDR3 region is CASSPQQAETQYF. The CDR3, as DNA: TGTGCCAGCAGCCCTCAACAGGCGGAGACCCAGTACTTC.

The V gene is TRBV7-2, the J gene TRBJ2-7; tentative D call: TRBD2 (6 bases). Germline values: CDR1 SGHTA, CDR2 FQGNSA. The CDR3 extends over 13 amino acids. Trimming removed 3 bases from V and 6 bases from J, with 12 bases in between. The CDR3: CASSFPGSSEQYF. For the CDR3, the DNA is TGTGCCAGCAGCTTCCCCGGGAGCTCCGAGCAGTACTTC.

The chain couples TRBV7-3 to TRBJ2-2; no clear D gene. This CDR3 region has 12 residues. CDR1 and CDR2 from the germline V gene are SGHTA and FQGTGA. Trimming shortened V by 3 bases and J by 6 bases, and 5 bases separated the two germline ends. Here the CDR3 DNA reads TGTGCCAGCAGCTTTAAGGCCGGGGAGCTGTTTTTT. Translating gives CASSFKAGELFF. The full variable domain, in which reference TRBV7-3 and TRBJ2-2 provide the parts outside the CDR3, is GAGVSQTPSNKVTEKGKYVELRCDPISGHTALYWYRQSLGQGPEFLIYFQGTGAADDSGLPNDRFFAVRPEGSVSTLKIQRTERGDSAVYLCASSFKAGELFFGEGSRLTVL.

The rearrangement uses TRBV7-9 and TRBJ2-3, with D hard to call. V was pared by 5 bases and J by 4 bases, with 7 bases between. Germline V gene data show CDR1 as SEHNR and CDR2 as FQNEAQ (reference sequence). This CDR3 spans 12 amino acids. The CDR3: CASSASPDTQYF. Written as DNA, the CDR3 is TGTGCCAGCAGCGCCAGCCCAGATACGCAGTATTTT.

V is TRBV11-2 and J is TRBJ2-4; no clear D. Germline V gene data show CDR1 as SGHAT and CDR2 as FQNNGV. This CDR3 is built from 14 residues. Trimming cost V 1 base and J 0 bases, with 4 bases left between them. This chain's CDR3 is CASSLVIAKNIQYF. As DNA, the CDR3 is TGTGCCAGCAGCTTAGTCATAGCCAAAAACATTCAGTACTTC.

CDR3 sequence (DNA): TGCGCCAGCAGCTCCTCGACAGGTGGGGGAGAGACCCAGTACTTC. Encoded protein: CASSSSTGGGETQYF. V is TRBV5-1 and J is TRBJ2-5, with D maybe TRBD1 (6 bases). In germline, CDR1 is SGHRS, CDR2 YFSETQ. The CDR3 covers 15 residues. V lost 3 bases and J lost 4, with 16 bases in between.

The chain joins TRBV4-1 to TRBJ2-7; D not certain. This CDR3 contains 14 residues. V was pared by 4 bases and J by 3 bases, with 13 bases between. The V gene's germline CDR1 is MGHRA and CDR2 YSYEKL. The CDR3 DNA reads as TGCGCCAGCAGCCCGACCCCGTGGGGCTACGAGCAGTACTTC. As protein: CASSPTPWGYEQYF.

The chain combines TRBV4-1 with TRBJ2-1, with TRBD2 matching 8 bases. V shed 4 bases, J shed 8 bases, and the junction held 4 bases outside the gene matches. The CDR3 covers 13 residues. Germline V gene sequence: CDR1 MGHRA, CDR2 YSYEKL. The CDR3 region is CASSPTLADEQFF. The CDR3, as DNA: TGCGCCAGCAGCCCCACACTAGCGGATGAGCAGTTCTTC.